The 20 T cell receptor beta chains reported below all come from one sample, sequenced in a study of T cell responses to AZD1222 COVID-19 vaccine. Profiled with immunoSEQ multiplex PCR; TCRdb holds only in-frame clones, not every one. Found here are fewer than 150,000 clones, about 93% of them singletons; the top ten hold roughly 0.91%. The material was peripheral blood, obtained on day 0 of AZD1222 vaccination. These receptors originate from an adult in good health.

The chain recombines TRBV12-3 or TRBV12-4 with TRBJ1-3; D is unresolved. V lost 11 bases and J 5 bases, leaving 13 bases between the germline ends. The CDR3 totals 12 residues. The CDR3 bases are TGTGCCTGCGCGGTAGCGAGAAACACCATATATTTT. Encoded protein: CACAVARNTIYF.

Comment on this clone: A read error may account for a junction end that differs from germline. The chain links TRBV11-2 to TRBJ1-6; D is undetermined. Germline-derived CDR1 and CDR2 are SGHAT and FQNNGV. This CDR3 has 16 amino acids. CDR3 residues: CASSLGYSSYNSPLHF. The DNA of the CDR3 is TGTGCCAGCAGCTTAGGGTATTCCTCCTATAATTCACCCCTTCACTTT.

The chain uses TRBV7-9 and TRBJ2-3; D is undetermined. The V and J ends lost 4 bases and 5 bases respectively, with 13 bases between them. CDR1 is SEHNR and CDR2 is FQNEAQ in the germline V gene (reference sequence). The CDR3 sequence is 14 residues long. For the CDR3, the DNA is TGTGCCAGCAGCTGGAGCACGGGCAGAGATACGCAGTATTTT. Amino acids: CASSWSTGRDTQYF.

V usage is TRBV3-1 (or the pseudogene TRBV3-2) and J usage is TRBJ2-4, with a possible D match to TRBD2 (6 bases). The V end was cut by 3 bases, the J end by 0 bases, with 9 bases between. There are 15 residues in the CDR3. From germline, CDR1 is LGHDT and CDR2 YNNKEL (reference sequence). The CDR3 DNA sequence: TGTGCCAGCAGCCAGGCTAGCGTAGCCAAAAACATTCAGTACTTC. Its translation: CASSQASVAKNIQYF.

The CDR3 spells CASSLGQANEQFF. CDR3 sequence (DNA): TGTGCCAGCAGCCTCGGACAGGCGAATGAGCAGTTCTTC. V gene TRBV7-9 combines with J gene TRBJ2-1, with TRBD1 matching over 7 bases. The CDR3 is 13 amino acids. Germline assignment: CDR1 SEHNR and CDR2 FQNEAQ (reference sequence). V lost 5 bases, J lost 7 bases, and 5 bases stayed unmatched.

The CDR3 DNA is TGCGCCAGCAGCTTTTTTGGGGGCCGCACTGAAGCTTTCTTT. Its translation: CASSFFGGRTEAFF. The chain recombines TRBV5-1 with TRBJ1-1; D possibly corresponds to TRBD1 (6 bases). The CDR3 sequence is 14 residues long. The germline V and J ends were trimmed by 2 bases and 4 bases, with 12 bases remaining between them. Germline V gene data show CDR1 as SGHRS and CDR2 as YFSETQ.

This chain uses TRBV30 with TRBJ1-1; maybe TRBD1 (6 bases). Trimming took 7 bases from V and 4 from J, leaving 16 bases between them. CDR1 is GTSNPN and CDR2 is SVGIG in the germline V gene (reference sequence). The CDR3 consists of 13 residues. CDR3 residues: CASQTGQLTEAFF. The CDR3 nucleotides read TGTGCCTCTCAGACAGGACAGCTCACTGAAGCTTTCTTT.

The table lists this clone with a few counts. The rearrangement links TRBV2 to TRBJ1-2; weak D call: TRBD1 (5 bases). Trimming cost V 7 bases and J 4 bases, with 16 bases left between them. This CDR3 has 14 amino acids. The germline CDR1 and CDR2 sequences are SNHLY and FYNNEI. Written as DNA, the CDR3 is TGTGCCAGCAATGGGGGACGGGTCGGCTATGGCTACACCTTC. Protein product: CASNGGRVGYGYTF.

The V gene is TRBV5-4, the J gene TRBJ2-4; possibly TRBD1 for D (6 bases). The germline gives CDR1 SGHNT, CDR2 YYREEE (reference sequence). V was trimmed by 2 bases and J by 6 bases, leaving 9 bases between them. This CDR3 comprises 13 residues. In DNA, the CDR3 is TGTGCCAGCAGCTTACAGGGTGGAAACATTCAGTACTTC. Its protein is CASSLQGGNIQYF.

In this sample, this clone turned up a few times. The genes are TRBV4-1 and TRBJ1-6; D might be TRBD1 (6 bases). Between the trimmed V and J ends, which lost 1 base and 10 bases, there was a span of 8 bases. In germline, CDR1 is MGHRA, CDR2 YSYEKL. The CDR3 is 13 residues long. The CDR3 region has the DNA TGCGCCAGCAGCCAAGGAGGGGGATCACCCCTCCACTTT. This codes for CASSQGGGSPLHF.

V usage is TRBV21-1 and J usage is TRBJ2-6; the table's D call TRBD1 went unverified against the DNA. TRBV21-1 is recorded as a pseudogene. CDR3 length: 19 residues. For the CDR3, the DNA is TGTGCCAGCAGCAACGCTACAGGGAACATGCAGGCTGGGGCCAACGTCCTGACTTTC. This translates into CASSNATGNMQAGANVLTF.

This clone was observed once. The rearrangement uses TRBV5-6 and TRBJ1-4, with D perhaps TRBD1 (6 bases). CDR1 SGHDT and CDR2 YYEEEE come from the germline V gene. Trimming cost V 6 bases and J 8 bases, with 14 bases left between them. This CDR3 has 13 amino acids. The CDR3 DNA is TGTGCCAGCAATCAGGGGTTGAGAGAAAAACTGTTTTTT. Encoded protein: CASNQGLREKLFF. Full variable domain (remainder filled in from reference TRBV5-6 and TRBJ1-4): DAGVTQSPTHLIKTRGQQVTLRCSPKSGHDTVSWYQQALGQGPQFIFQYYEEEERQRGNFPDRFSGHQFPNYSSELNVNALLLGDSALYLCASNQGLREKLFFGSGTQLSVL.

The V call is TRBV19, the J call TRBJ2-5, with a possible D match to TRBD1 (6 bases). CDR3 length: 14 residues. CDR1 is LNHDA and CDR2 is SQIVND in the germline V gene (reference sequence). The V and J ends lost 6 bases and 2 bases respectively, with 13 bases between them. The CDR3 sequence is CASSKRTEQETQYF. As DNA, the CDR3 is TGTGCCAGTAGCAAAAGGACAGAACAAGAGACCCAGTACTTC.

In its sample, this clone was seen once. The CDR3 reads CASSETLTNEKLFF. CDR3 bases: TGTGCCAGCAGTGAAACGCTTACTAATGAAAAACTGTTTTTT. The chain links TRBV2 to TRBJ1-4; no definite D call. Germline CDR1 reads SNHLY; CDR2 reads FYNNEI. V dropped 2 bases and J dropped 2 bases, with 6 bases sitting between them. The CDR3 runs 14 residues.

The chain recombines TRBV27 with TRBJ1-2; perhaps TRBD1 as D (5 bases). The CDR3 runs to 14 residues. The ends were cut back, 6 bases at V and 0 bases at J, with 11 bases in the middle. The V gene's germline CDR1 is MNHEY and CDR2 SMNVEV (reference sequence). The CDR3 loop reads CASRGTEANYGYTF. The DNA of the CDR3 is TGTGCCAGCAGGGGGACGGAGGCTAACTATGGCTACACCTTC.

The V and J genes are TRBV12-3 or TRBV12-4 and TRBJ2-5; D is possibly TRBD2 (5 bases). The CDR3 consists of 13 residues. Deletions cut 2 bases from V and 2 bases from J, with 6 bases between. CDR3 sequence: CASSLRRQETQYF. The CDR3 DNA is TGTGCCAGCAGTTTAAGGAGGCAAGAGACCCAGTACTTC.

The chain employs TRBV5-5 and TRBJ1-4; D might be TRBD1 (6 bases). CDR3 length: 17 residues. Germline values: CDR1 SGHKS, CDR2 YYEKEE (reference sequence). With 1 base removed from V and 5 bases from J, the gap between germline ends came to 18 bases. The CDR3 loop reads CASSLRGTGRENEKLFF. CDR3 nucleotides: TGTGCCAGCAGCTTGCGGGGAACAGGGAGAGAGAATGAAAAACTGTTTTTT. Together with reference TRBV5-5 and TRBJ1-4, the CDR3 gives the full variable domain: DAGVTQSPTHLIKTRGQQVTLRCSPISGHKSVSWYQQVLGQGPQFIFQYYEKEERGRGNFPDRFSARQFPNYSSELNVNALLLGDSALYLCASSLRGTGRENEKLFFGSGTQLSVL.

The chain recombines TRBV5-1 with TRBJ2-5, with TRBD2 identical over 10 bases. The junction had 9 bases not matched to a gene; V was cut back by 0 bases and J by 1 base. The CDR3 runs 18 residues. Germline V lookup: CDR1 SGHRS, CDR2 YFSETQ. The CDR3 DNA sequence: TGCGCCAGCAGCTTGGGCGGTGCTAGCGGGGGAATCCAAGAGACCCAGTACTTC. It codes for CASSLGGASGGIQETQYF.

The genes are TRBV27 and TRBJ1-2, with 9 bases that match TRBD1. J gave up 5 bases and V 4 bases, and 5 bases lay outside the gene matches. The CDR3 length is 14 residues. Per the germline V gene, CDR1 is MNHEY and CDR2 is SMNVEV (reference sequence). This CDR3 reads CASSSGTGRYGYTF. CDR3 bases: TGTGCCAGCAGTTCGGGGACAGGGAGGTATGGCTACACCTTC.

The chain joins TRBV18 to TRBJ1-5, with D unclear. The CDR3 has 15 residues. Trimming shortened V by 1 base and J by 5 bases, and 12 bases separated the two germline ends. The germline V gene encodes CDR1 KGHSH and CDR2 LQKENI. In nucleotides, the CDR3 is TGTGCCAGCTCACCACAGCGGGTTCTAGATCAGCCCCAGCATTTT. This encodes CASSPQRVLDQPQHF.